One sample yielded the 31 T cell receptor beta chains listed below, sequenced in a study of blood T cell repertoires in COVID-19. Measured with immunoSEQ multiplex PCR; TCRdb has only the in-frame clones, and not every one. The sample gives about 47,000 clones, approximately 84% of which show up once; more than 2% is in the top ten. Sequences were obtained from peripheral blood. The receptors originated from a man in his fifties or sixties with acute or convalescent COVID-19.

The rearrangement uses TRBV12-3 or TRBV12-4 and TRBJ2-7, with D possibly TRBD1 on 6 matching bases. This CDR3 is built from 13 residues. The V end lost 6 bases, the J end lost 1 base, and 10 bases lay between the germline ends. In nucleotides, the CDR3 is TGTGCCAGCAGATCAGGGGCTTCCTACGAGCAGTACTTC. Protein sequence: CASRSGASYEQYF.

The genes are TRBV2 and TRBJ2-7; weak D call: TRBD1 (5 bases). Germline V gene sequence: CDR1 SNHLY, CDR2 FYNNEI. The CDR3 spans 12 residues. Between the trimmed V and J ends, which lost 7 bases and 4 bases, there was a span of 11 bases. The CDR3 loop is CASTDTTYEQYF. For the CDR3, the DNA is TGTGCCAGCACGGACACGACATACGAGCAGTACTTC.

The J gene is TRBJ2-7, the V gene TRBV5-6, with D tentatively TRBD1 (6 bases). The CDR3 runs to 14 residues. Germline CDR1 is SGHDT and CDR2 is YYEEEE. V lost 1 base, J lost 3 bases, and 11 bases lay in between. In nucleotides, the CDR3 is TGTGCCAGCAGCTTGCCGGGACACCTCTACGAGCAGTACTTC. This translates into CASSLPGHLYEQYF. The full variable domain, its missing parts supplied by reference TRBV5-6 and TRBJ2-7, is DAGVTQSPTHLIKTRGQQVTLRCSPKSGHDTVSWYQQALGQGPQFIFQYYEEEERQRGNFPDRFSGHQFPNYSSELNVNALLLGDSALYLCASSLPGHLYEQYFGPGTRLTVT.

This chain connects TRBV10-1 to TRBJ1-2; no firm D call. Trimming took off 0 bases at V and 2 bases at J, with 7 bases between the two ends. Germline V gene data show CDR1 as WNHNN and CDR2 as SYGVQD (reference sequence). The CDR3 has 14 amino acids. CDR3 bases: TGCGCCAGCAGTGAGTCGCCACACAACTATGGCTACACCTTC. It yields the protein CASSESPHNYGYTF.

The genes are TRBV13 and TRBJ2-1, with 7 bases matching TRBD1. The germline V gene encodes CDR1 PRHDT and CDR2 FYEKMQ (reference sequence). After removal of 4 bases from V and 3 bases from J, the junction contained 6 bases not matched to a gene. The CDR3 length is 15 residues. CDR3 in amino acids: CASSSTGPVYNEQFF. DNA for the CDR3: TGTGCCAGCAGCTCGACAGGGCCAGTCTACAATGAGCAGTTCTTC.

The table lists this clone with a few counts. The CDR3 region is CASSLVERTSRYGYTF. The CDR3 nucleotides are TGTGCCAGCAGTTTGGTCGAGAGAACGAGCCGATATGGCTACACCTTC. The chain recombines TRBV28 with TRBJ1-2; D is uncertain. Trimming removed 3 bases from V and 5 bases from J, with 19 bases in between. This CDR3 is built from 16 residues. Germline V lookup: CDR1 MDHEN, CDR2 SYDVKM.

The chain is built from TRBV19 and TRBJ2-1; 10 positions match TRBD1. Losses at the gene ends were 4 bases for V and 5 bases for J; bases not matched to a gene: 5. The CDR3 contains 15 residues. CDR1 is LNHDA, CDR2 SQIVND, per germline (reference sequence). CDR3 residues: CASSRRQGADNEQFF. CDR3 nucleotide sequence: TGTGCCAGTAGTAGACGACAGGGGGCTGACAATGAGCAGTTCTTC.

This clone was detected once. The gene calls are TRBV18 and TRBJ1-6, with D unclear. Germline CDR1 reads KGHSH; CDR2 reads LQKENI. The CDR3 loop spans 16 amino acids. Trimming stripped 2 bases from V and 4 bases from J, with 12 bases between. In DNA form, the CDR3 reads TGTGCCAGCTCACCAAGTGGGGAGGGATATAATTCACCCCTCCACTTT. It codes for CASSPSGEGYNSPLHF.

The rearrangement uses TRBV5-1 and TRBJ2-1; 11 bases are shared with TRBD2. The J segment lost 7 bases and the V segment lost 3 bases, leaving 6 bases of the junction unmatched. This CDR3 is built from 15 residues. CDR1 SGHRS and CDR2 YFSETQ come from the germline V gene. The CDR3 reads CASSYSGGAQNEQFF. DNA for the CDR3: TGCGCCAGCAGCTATAGCGGGGGGGCCCAAAATGAGCAGTTCTTC.

V usage is TRBV19 and J usage is TRBJ2-2; D is ambiguous. V lost 8 bases to trimming and J lost 7 bases, with 5 bases between them. The CDR3 runs 10 residues. Germline V gene sequence: CDR1 LNHDA, CDR2 SQIVND (reference sequence). CDR3 sequence: CASYSGELFF. CDR3 nucleotide sequence: TGTGCCAGTTACAGCGGGGAGCTGTTTTTT. The variable domain in full, with the rest retrieved from reference TRBV19 and TRBJ2-2, is DGGITQSPKYLFRKEGQNVTLSCEQNLNHDAMYWYRQDPGQGLRLIYYSQIVNDFQKGDIAEGYSVSREKKESFPLTVTSAQKNPTAFYLCASYSGELFFGEGSRLTVL.

This chain uses TRBV18 with TRBJ1-4, with 9 nucleotides matching TRBD1. Germline-derived CDR1 and CDR2 are KGHSH and LQKENI. Germline trimming cut 1 base from V and 8 bases from J; bases unmatched to any gene: 2. The CDR3 sequence is 14 residues long. CDR3 DNA: TGTGCCAGCTCACCACTGGACAGGGGAGAAAAACTGTTTTTT. Translated, it gives CASSPLDRGEKLFF.

J is TRBJ1-1 and V is TRBV6-5; 9 nucleotides match TRBD1. Germline V lookup: CDR1 MNHEY, CDR2 SVGAGI. The CDR3 has 14 amino acids. Trimming took 8 bases from V and 2 from J; bases not matched to a gene: 6. CDR3: CASRWDRENTEAFF. CDR3 DNA sequence: TGTGCCAGCCGATGGGACAGGGAAAACACTGAAGCTTTCTTT.

This chain links TRBV5-4 with TRBJ2-5; 8 nucleotides match TRBD2. There are 15 residues in the CDR3. CDR1 SGHNT and CDR2 YYREEE come from the germline V gene (reference sequence). With 0 bases clipped from V and 4 bases from J, the junction kept 5 bases outside the gene matches. The CDR3 loop reads CASSLAAGGGETQYF. In nucleotides, the CDR3 is TGTGCCAGCAGCTTGGCGGCGGGGGGCGGAGAGACCCAGTACTTC.

This clone was detected once. V usage is TRBV11-2 and J usage is TRBJ2-3; 11 bases fit TRBD2. Germline CDR1 is SGHAT and CDR2 is FQNNGV. V shed 3 bases and J 5 bases; nucleotides not matched to a gene: 4. This CDR3 region has 15 residues. The CDR3 loop is CASSFSSGRIDTQYF. The CDR3 DNA sequence: TGTGCCAGCAGCTTTTCTAGCGGGAGGATAGATACGCAGTATTTT.

V and J are TRBV5-1 and TRBJ2-2; 13 bases are a match to TRBD2. This CDR3 is 18 amino acids long. V was pared by 2 bases and J by 3 bases, with 7 bases of the junction left unmatched. The germline CDR1 and CDR2 sequences are SGHRS and YFSETQ. CDR3 region: CASSLTGLAGADTGELFF. CDR3 in DNA: TGCGCCAGCAGCTTAACAGGACTAGCGGGGGCGGACACCGGGGAGCTGTTTTTT.

The table lists this clone with a few counts. This chain joins TRBV7-3 and TRBJ1-1; tentatively, D is TRBD1 (6 bases). Germline V gene data show CDR1 as SGHTA and CDR2 as FQGTGA. Trimming took 4 bases from V and 4 from J, leaving 13 bases between them. This CDR3 comprises 14 residues. In DNA form, the CDR3 reads TGTGCCAGCAGCTCGGTGGCGGGGGCCACTGAAGCTTTCTTT. Protein: CASSSVAGATEAFF.

The V call is TRBV10-3, the J call TRBJ1-2, with D hard to call. The ends were cut back, 0 bases at V and 8 bases at J, with 16 bases in the middle. The germline CDR1 and CDR2 sequences are ENHRY and SYGVKD. There are 15 residues in the CDR3. CDR3: CAISESVDTPRGYTF. The CDR3 DNA reads TGTGCCATCAGTGAGTCCGTCGACACCCCCCGAGGCTACACCTTC.

The gene calls are TRBV30 and TRBJ2-7; D gene unclear. Germline V gene sequence: CDR1 GTSNPN, CDR2 SVGIG (reference sequence). The CDR3 totals 13 residues. Trimming took off 4 bases at V and 0 bases at J, with 10 bases between the two ends. CDR3 nucleotide sequence: TGTGCCTGGAATGTCGAGAGCTCCTACGAGCAGTACTTC. Its translation: CAWNVESSYEQYF. Drawing the rest from reference TRBV30 and TRBJ2-7, the complete variable domain is SQTIHQWPATLVQPVGSPLSLECTVEGTSNPNLYWYRQAAGRGLQLLFYSVGIGQISSEVPQNLSASRPQDRQFILSSKKLLLSDSGFYLCAWNVESSYEQYFGPGTRLTVT.

The chain recombines TRBV3-1 (or the pseudogene TRBV3-2) with TRBJ1-1; D gene uncertain. Germline V gene lookup returns CDR1 LGHDT and CDR2 YNNKEL (reference sequence). V was shortened by 3 bases and J by 4 bases, with 12 bases between the two germline ends. This CDR3 has 14 residues. CDR3: CASSQVQATTEAFF. Written as DNA, the CDR3 is TGTGCCAGCAGCCAGGTGCAGGCGACCACTGAAGCTTTCTTT.

The chain carries TRBV7-8 and TRBJ2-1; 8 nucleotides match TRBD2. With V trimmed by 1 base and J by 2 bases, 1 base remained unmatched. CDR3 length equals 15 residues. CDR1 and CDR2 (germline): SGHVS, FQNEAQ. CDR3 in amino acids: CASSLDGGAYNEQFF. The CDR3 DNA sequence: TGTGCCAGCAGCTTAGACGGGGGGGCCTACAATGAGCAGTTCTTC.

The V call is TRBV7-8, the J call TRBJ1-1; D might be TRBD1 (5 bases). This CDR3 is 13 amino acids long. Trimming took 3 bases from V and 1 from J, leaving 6 bases between them. CDR1 is SGHVS and CDR2 is FQNEAQ in the germline V gene. CDR3 sequence (DNA): TGTGCCAGCAGCTTTCAGGGGAACACTGAAGCTTTCTTT. It specifies CASSFQGNTEAFF.

The V gene is TRBV6-1, the J gene TRBJ1-4; D may be TRBD1 (6 bases). V dropped 3 bases and J dropped 7 bases, with 18 bases sitting between them. The germline V gene has CDR1 MNHNS and CDR2 SASEGT. The CDR3 is 16 residues long. This CDR3 is CASSEEAGGPGEKLFF. The DNA of the CDR3 is TGTGCCAGCAGTGAGGAGGCGGGGGGGCCTGGTGAAAAACTGTTTTTT.

Here the CDR3 DNA reads TGTGCCAGCAGCGAAACTACAGGGGCCGCAGGATCACCCCTCCACTTT. It yields the protein CASSETTGAAGSPLHF. V and J are TRBV9 and TRBJ1-6; 7 nucleotides agree with TRBD1. Looked up from germline, CDR1 is SGDLS and CDR2 is YYNGEE. V trimming: 3 bases; J trimming: 10 bases; junction bases outside the gene matches: 13. The CDR3 has 16 residues.

The V and J genes are TRBV27 and TRBJ2-1; 8 positions agree with TRBD2. Unmatched junction bases numbered 10, after V lost 7 bases and J lost 8 bases. The CDR3 is 14 residues long. Germline values: CDR1 MNHEY, CDR2 SMNVEV (reference sequence). CDR3 bases: TGTGCCAGCAACCTCGGGGGGGGGCCCGATGAGCAGTTCTTC. Its protein is CASNLGGGPDEQFF.

J is TRBJ2-5 and V is TRBV20-1, with D perhaps TRBD2 (6 bases). Trimming removed 3 bases at V and 4 bases at J, with 15 bases between. Germline values: CDR1 DFQATT, CDR2 SNEGSKA (reference sequence). The CDR3 covers 14 residues. CDR3 coding DNA: TGCAGTGCTAGTGGACTACCTCCGAGAGAGACCCAGTACTTC. This sequence encodes CSASGLPPRETQYF.

The chain recombines TRBV6-5 with TRBJ2-1; D gene unclear. V was shortened by 0 bases and J by 5 bases, with 11 bases between the two germline ends. CDR1 is MNHEY and CDR2 is SVGAGI in the germline V gene. The length of the CDR3 is 15 residues. CDR3 bases: TGTGCCAGCAGTTACTCGCCCAGCGCGAACAATGAGCAGTTCTTC. Its protein is CASSYSPSANNEQFF.

The chain combines TRBV4-1 with TRBJ1-6; TRBD1 is a possible D gene (6 bases). The germline CDR1 and CDR2 sequences are MGHRA and YSYEKL. The CDR3 length is 15 residues. The V gene lost 1 base and the J gene lost 10 bases, with 14 bases spanning the gap. The CDR3 bases are TGCGCCAGCAGCCAAGGGACAGCGTGGGGGTCACCCCTCCACTTT. Its translation is CASSQGTAWGSPLHF.

The gene calls are TRBV3-1 (or the pseudogene TRBV3-2) and TRBJ2-5, with D possibly being TRBD1 (5 bases). The V end lost 0 bases, the J end lost 0 bases, and 11 bases lay between the germline ends. Germline V gene sequence: CDR1 LGHDT, CDR2 YNNKEL (reference sequence). There are 16 residues in the CDR3. The CDR3 DNA follows: TGTGCCAGCAGCCAAGACAGGGCTCAACACCAAGAGACCCAGTACTTC. Its protein is CASSQDRAQHQETQYF.

This chain joins TRBV27 and TRBJ1-2; D gene ambiguous. CDR1 and CDR2 from the germline V gene are MNHEY and SMNVEV (reference sequence). Trimming shortened V by 5 bases and J by 4 bases, and 11 bases separated the two germline ends. This CDR3 has 13 residues. The CDR3 nucleotides read TGTGCCAGCAGTGTGACCTGGGCCTATGGCTACACCTTC. Translation gives CASSVTWAYGYTF.

The chain joins TRBV5-1 to TRBJ2-1, with 7 bases identical to TRBD2. The CDR3 runs to 12 residues. Germline values: CDR1 SGHRS, CDR2 YFSETQ. V dropped 0 bases and J dropped 10; count of bases not matched to a gene: 1. The CDR3: CASSLAAGEQFF. DNA of the CDR3: TGCGCCAGCAGCTTGGCAGCGGGAGAGCAGTTCTTC.

J is TRBJ1-4 and V is TRBV12-5; D unclear. There are 15 residues in the CDR3. V was clipped by 1 base and J by 2 bases, with 8 bases between them. The germline V gene encodes CDR1 LGHNT and CDR2 FRNRAP. The CDR3 DNA sequence: TGTGCTAGTGGTTTGGGCGGAATCACTAATGAAAAACTGTTTTTT. It encodes CASGLGGITNEKLFF.